This T cell receptor (beta chain) was found in a study of blood T cell repertoires in COVID-19. The method was immunoSEQ multiplex PCR; TCRdb's version includes in-frame clones alone and lacks a portion of them. The repertoire holds 55,000 to 80,000 clones, roughly 80% seen once, with roughly 27% in the top ten. This CDR3 comprises 15 residues. Germline CDR1 ENHRY, CDR2 SYGVKD. The trim removed 10 bases at V and 0 bases at J, leaving 11 bases unmatched. This rearrangement joins TRBV10-3 to TRBJ1-2; TRBD1 aligns across 7 bases. Sequencing input: peripheral blood. The TCR comes from a man aged 70 or older with acute or convalescent COVID-19. This CDR3 reads CATPLYRGSNYGYTF. The CDR3 coding sequence is TGTGCCACCCCGTTATACAGGGGTTCTAACTATGGCTACACCTTC.